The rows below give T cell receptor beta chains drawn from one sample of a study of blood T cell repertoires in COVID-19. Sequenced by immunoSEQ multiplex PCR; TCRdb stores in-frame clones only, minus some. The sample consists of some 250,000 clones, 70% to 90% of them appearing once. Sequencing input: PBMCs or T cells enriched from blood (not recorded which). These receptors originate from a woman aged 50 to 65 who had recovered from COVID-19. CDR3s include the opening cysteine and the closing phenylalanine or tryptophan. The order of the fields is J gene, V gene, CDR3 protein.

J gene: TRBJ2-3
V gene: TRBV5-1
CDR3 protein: CASSLDSGRSGDTQYF

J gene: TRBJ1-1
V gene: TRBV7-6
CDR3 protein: CASSLGQYTEAFF

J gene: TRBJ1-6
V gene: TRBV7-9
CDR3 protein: CASSLAEGILHF

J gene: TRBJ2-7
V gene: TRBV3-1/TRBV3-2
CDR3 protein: CASSQVTGGEQYF

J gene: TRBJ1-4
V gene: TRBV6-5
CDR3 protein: CASSSGQGLTNEKLFF

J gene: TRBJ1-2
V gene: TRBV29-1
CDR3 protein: CSARASGDYGYTF

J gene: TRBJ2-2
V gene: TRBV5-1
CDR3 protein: CASSRASGGRANTGELFF

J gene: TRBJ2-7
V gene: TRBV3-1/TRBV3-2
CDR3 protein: CASSPLAGALEQYF

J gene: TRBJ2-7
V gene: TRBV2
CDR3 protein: CASSEAPGRASEQYF

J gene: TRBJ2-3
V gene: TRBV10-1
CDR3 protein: CASSEGTGDTDTQYF

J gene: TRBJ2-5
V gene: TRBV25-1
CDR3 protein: CASSESQGASARETQYF

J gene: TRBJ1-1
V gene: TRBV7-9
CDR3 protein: CASSGSEAFF

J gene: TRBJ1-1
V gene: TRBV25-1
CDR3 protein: CASSESWNTEAFF

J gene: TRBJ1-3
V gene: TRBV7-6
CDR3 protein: CASSRAGGSGNTIYF

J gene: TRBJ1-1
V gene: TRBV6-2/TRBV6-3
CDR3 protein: CASSYSGSPRAFF

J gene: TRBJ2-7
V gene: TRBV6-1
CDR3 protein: CASSERRGQYF

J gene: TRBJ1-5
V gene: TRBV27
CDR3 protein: CASSIGTPRGAQHF

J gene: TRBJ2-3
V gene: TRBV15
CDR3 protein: CATSRGGSREGDTQYF

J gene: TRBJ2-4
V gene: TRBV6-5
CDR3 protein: CASRAGERGKNIQYF

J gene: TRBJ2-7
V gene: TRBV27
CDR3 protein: CASSRSPGLAGGAYEQYF

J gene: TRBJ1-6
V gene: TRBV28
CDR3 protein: CASIPRVGGSPLHF

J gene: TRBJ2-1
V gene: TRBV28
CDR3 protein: CASSLTTGGDEQFF

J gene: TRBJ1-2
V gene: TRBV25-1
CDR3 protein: CASSPGQGGYGYTF

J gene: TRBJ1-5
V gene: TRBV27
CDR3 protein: CASSPPSVGGNQPQHF